This note documents a single T cell receptor (beta chain) sequence. The antigen is unknown. With random hexamers, reverse transcription was performed on about 0.45 to 1 ug of RNA. The CDR3 of TCR beta was amplified by immunoSEQ multiplex PCR across 54 Vbeta and 13 Jbeta. One entry per CDR3 protein, called by TCRdb with MiXCR from the immunoSEQ multiplex PCR reads. Seen here are about 430,000 distinct CDR3 sequences, 85% to 90% observed once, and the top ten hold 0.12%. These data belong to a study of CD8 T cells in Susac syndrome. Trimming cost V 0 bases and J 5 bases; bases outside gene matches: 6. From germline, CDR1 is SGHRS and CDR2 YFSETQ. This CDR3 comprises 16 residues. Notes on the study in general: The study admitted that it had a relatively small number of individuals in its TCR sequencing and HLA analysis.

Negative magnetic isolation gave CD8+ and CD4+ cells; FACS enriched CD8+ TEMRA. What was sequenced was CD8+ T cells from PBMCs. The TCR originated in a human donor with multiple sclerosis. This chain links TRBV5-1 with TRBJ2-2; 8 nucleotides line up with TRBD2. Here the CDR3 DNA reads TGCGCCAGCAGCTTGGCCGGCGGGAGGAGGACCGGGGAGCTGTTTTTT. Translated, it gives CASSLAGGRRTGELFF.